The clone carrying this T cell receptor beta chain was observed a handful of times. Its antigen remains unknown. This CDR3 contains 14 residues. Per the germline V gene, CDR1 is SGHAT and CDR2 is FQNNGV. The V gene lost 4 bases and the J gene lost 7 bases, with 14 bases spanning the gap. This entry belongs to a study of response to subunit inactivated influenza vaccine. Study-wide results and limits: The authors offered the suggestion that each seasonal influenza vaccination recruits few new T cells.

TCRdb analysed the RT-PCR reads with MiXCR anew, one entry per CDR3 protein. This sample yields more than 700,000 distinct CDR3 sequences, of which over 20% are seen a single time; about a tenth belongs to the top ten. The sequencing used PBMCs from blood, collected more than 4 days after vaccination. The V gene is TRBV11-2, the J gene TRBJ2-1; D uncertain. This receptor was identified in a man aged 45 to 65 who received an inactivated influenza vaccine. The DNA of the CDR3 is TGTGCCAGCAGCTCCCTCAGATGGCCAAATGAGCAGTTCTTC. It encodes CASSSLRWPNEQFF.